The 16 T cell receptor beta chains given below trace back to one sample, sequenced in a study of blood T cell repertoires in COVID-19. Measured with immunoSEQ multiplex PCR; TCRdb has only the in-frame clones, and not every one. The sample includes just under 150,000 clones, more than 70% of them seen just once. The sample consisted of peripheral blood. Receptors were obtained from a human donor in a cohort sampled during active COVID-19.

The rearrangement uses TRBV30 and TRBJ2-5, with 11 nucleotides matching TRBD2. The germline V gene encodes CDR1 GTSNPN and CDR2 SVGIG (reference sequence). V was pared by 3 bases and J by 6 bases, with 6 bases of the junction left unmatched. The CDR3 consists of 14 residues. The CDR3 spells CAWRGTSGRQTQYF. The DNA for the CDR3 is TGTGCCTGGAGAGGGACTAGCGGCCGTCAGACCCAGTACTTC.

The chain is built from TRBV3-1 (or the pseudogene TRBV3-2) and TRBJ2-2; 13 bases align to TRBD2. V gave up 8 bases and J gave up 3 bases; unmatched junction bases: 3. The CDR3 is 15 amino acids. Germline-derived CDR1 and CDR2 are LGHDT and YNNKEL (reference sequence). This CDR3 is CASFGLAGDTGELFF. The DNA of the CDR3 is TGTGCCAGCTTCGGACTAGCGGGGGACACCGGGGAGCTGTTTTTT.

The CDR3 spells CASSPRQGPSEKLFF. The CDR3, as DNA: TGTGCCAGCAGCCCCCGACAGGGGCCGAGTGAAAAACTGTTTTTT. The rearrangement joins TRBV3-1 (or the pseudogene TRBV3-2) to TRBJ1-4, with 8 bases identical to TRBD1. CDR3 size: 15 residues. Germline V lookup: CDR1 LGHDT, CDR2 YNNKEL (reference sequence). V lost 4 bases, J lost 7 bases, and 8 bases stayed unmatched.

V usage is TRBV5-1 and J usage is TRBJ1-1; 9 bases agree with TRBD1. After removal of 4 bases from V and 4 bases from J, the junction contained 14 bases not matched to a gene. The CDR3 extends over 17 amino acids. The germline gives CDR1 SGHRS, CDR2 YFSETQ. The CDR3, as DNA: TGCGCCAGCAGCCAGTACCGGGACAGGGAATTGGGCACTGAAGCTTTCTTT. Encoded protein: CASSQYRDRELGTEAFF.

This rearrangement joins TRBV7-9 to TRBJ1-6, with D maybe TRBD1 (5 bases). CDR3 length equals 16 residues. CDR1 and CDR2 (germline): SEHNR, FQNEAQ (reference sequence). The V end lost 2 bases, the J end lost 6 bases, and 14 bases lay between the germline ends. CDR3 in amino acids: CASSLSIGVRNSPLHF. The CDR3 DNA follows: TGTGCCAGCAGCTTATCGATAGGGGTTCGTAATTCACCCCTCCACTTT.

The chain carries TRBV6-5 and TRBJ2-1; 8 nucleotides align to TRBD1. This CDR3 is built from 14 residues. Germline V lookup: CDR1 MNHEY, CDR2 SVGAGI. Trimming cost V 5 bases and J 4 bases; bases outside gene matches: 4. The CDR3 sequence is CASSTDREYNEQFF. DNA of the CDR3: TGTGCCAGCAGTACGGACAGGGAATACAATGAGCAGTTCTTC.

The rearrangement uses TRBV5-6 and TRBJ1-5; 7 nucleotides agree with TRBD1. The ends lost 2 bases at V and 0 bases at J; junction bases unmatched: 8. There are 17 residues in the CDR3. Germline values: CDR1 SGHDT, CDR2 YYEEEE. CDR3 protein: CASSFRQGGYSNQPQHF. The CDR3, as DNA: TGTGCCAGCAGCTTTCGACAGGGAGGCTATAGCAATCAGCCCCAGCATTTT.

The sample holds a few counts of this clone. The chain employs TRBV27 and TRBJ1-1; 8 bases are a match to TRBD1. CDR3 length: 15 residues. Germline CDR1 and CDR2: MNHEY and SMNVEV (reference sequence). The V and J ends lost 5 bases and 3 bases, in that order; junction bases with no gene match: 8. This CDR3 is CASSQRQGRDTEAFF. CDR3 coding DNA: TGTGCCAGCAGTCAAAGACAGGGGAGGGACACTGAAGCTTTCTTT.

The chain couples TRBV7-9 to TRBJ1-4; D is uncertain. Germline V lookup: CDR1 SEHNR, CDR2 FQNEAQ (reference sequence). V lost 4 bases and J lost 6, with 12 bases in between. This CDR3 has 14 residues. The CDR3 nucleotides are TGTGCCAGCAGCTCCTCGGTACTCCATGAAAAACTGTTTTTT. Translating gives CASSSSVLHEKLFF.

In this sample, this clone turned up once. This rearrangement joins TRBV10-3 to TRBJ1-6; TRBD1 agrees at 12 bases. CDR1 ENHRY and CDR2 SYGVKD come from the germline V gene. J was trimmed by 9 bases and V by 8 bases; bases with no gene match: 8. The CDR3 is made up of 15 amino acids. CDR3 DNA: TGTGCCATCGCCCTCGGGACAGGGGGCGGTTCACCCCTCCACTTT. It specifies CAIALGTGGGSPLHF.

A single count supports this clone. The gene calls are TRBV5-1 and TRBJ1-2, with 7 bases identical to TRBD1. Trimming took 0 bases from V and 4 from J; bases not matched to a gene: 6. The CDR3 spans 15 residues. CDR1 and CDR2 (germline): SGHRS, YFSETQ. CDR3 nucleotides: TGCGCCAGCAGCTTGGCCGGGACAGACCCCTATGGCTACACCTTC. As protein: CASSLAGTDPYGYTF. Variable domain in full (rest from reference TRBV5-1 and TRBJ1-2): KAGVTQTPRYLIKTRGQQVTLSCSPISGHRSVSWYQQTPGQGLQFLFEYFSETQRNKGNFPGRFSGRQFSNSRSEMNVSTLELGDSALYLCASSLAGTDPYGYTFGSGTRLTVV.

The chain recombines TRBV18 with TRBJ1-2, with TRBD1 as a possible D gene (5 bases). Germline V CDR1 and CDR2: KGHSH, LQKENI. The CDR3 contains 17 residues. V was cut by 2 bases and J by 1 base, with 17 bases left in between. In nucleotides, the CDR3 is TGTGCCAGCTCACCAGGAGTAGGTGGGGGGATTAACTATGGCTACACCTTC. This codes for CASSPGVGGGINYGYTF.

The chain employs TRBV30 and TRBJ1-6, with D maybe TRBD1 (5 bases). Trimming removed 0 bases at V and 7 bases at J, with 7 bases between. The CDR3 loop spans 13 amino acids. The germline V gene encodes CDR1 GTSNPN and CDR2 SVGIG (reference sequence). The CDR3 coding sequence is TGTGCCTGGAGTGTCGCAGGGAATTCACCCCTCCACTTT. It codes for CAWSVAGNSPLHF.

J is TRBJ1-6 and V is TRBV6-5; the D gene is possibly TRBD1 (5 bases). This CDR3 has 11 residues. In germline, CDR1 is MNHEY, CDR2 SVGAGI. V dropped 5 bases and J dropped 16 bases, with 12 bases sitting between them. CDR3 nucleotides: TGTGCCAGCAGTAGGCAGGGAAGACTCCACTTT. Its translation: CASSRQGRLHF.

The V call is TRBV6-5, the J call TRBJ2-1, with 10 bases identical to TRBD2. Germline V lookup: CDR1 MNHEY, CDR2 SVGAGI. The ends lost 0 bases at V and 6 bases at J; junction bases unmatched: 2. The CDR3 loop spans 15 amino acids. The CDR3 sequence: CASSYSERGGNEQFF. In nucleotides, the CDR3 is TGTGCCAGCAGTTACTCGGAGCGGGGGGGCAATGAGCAGTTCTTC.

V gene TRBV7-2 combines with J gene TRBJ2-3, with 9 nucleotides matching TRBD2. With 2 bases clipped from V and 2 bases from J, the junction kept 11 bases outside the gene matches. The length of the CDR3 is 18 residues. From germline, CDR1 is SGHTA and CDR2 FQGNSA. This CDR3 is CASSLSIAGGRATDTQYF. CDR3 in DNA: TGTGCCAGCAGCTTAAGTATTGCGGGGGGGCGGGCCACAGATACGCAGTATTTT.